This T cell receptor beta chain was observed in a study of cytomegalovirus exposure and HLA in healthy donors. The germline CDR1 and CDR2 sequences are MGHRA and YSYEKL. The CDR3 length is 19 residues. The V and J ends lost 1 base and 6 bases respectively, with 25 bases between them. Study findings and constraints: HLA restriction was apparent for most CMV-associated TCR beta chains in a later analysis. The availability of immune exposure information extended only to CMV serostatus.

As concerns this clone: Its specificity is not known.

The primer mix had 60 Vbeta and 13 Jbeta primers. As handled by the study authors: There were around 80 million unique TCR beta chains by a later count, and approximately 10 million of them were shared. TCRdb's table, derived via immunoSEQ multiplex PCR, lists solely in-frame clones and lacks some. The V and J calls and clone size are taken from that table; D and trimming were inferred from the DNA. The sample includes 55,000 to 80,000 clones, approximately 77% of them seen just once. Input material: PBMCs. The rearrangement joins TRBV4-1 to TRBJ2-1; weak D call: TRBD2 (6 bases). This receptor was identified in a woman aged 25 to 45 in good health and CMV-seropositive. CDR3 sequence reads: CASSQVAVGVAAPLNEQFF. The CDR3 DNA follows: TGCGCCAGCAGCCAAGTCGCCGTAGGGGTAGCGGCCCCACTCAATGAGCAGTTCTTC.